Below, one TCR beta chain is given with its context. Other DNA variants within this sample encode the same CDR3. The sample is drawn from a study of blood T cell repertoires in COVID-19. Across the whole study: Acute and convalescent COVID-19 specimens originated in the United States, Italy and Spain. Nucleic acid was either cDNA or gDNA, and it came from T cells, B-cell-depleted T cells, or PBMCs.

Original handling: It was from reference gene primer amplification that nucleated cell counts were estimated. TCRdb keeps only in-frame clones here, not all; method: immunoSEQ multiplex PCR. V and J calls and clone size follow that table, whereas D and trimming were derived from the DNA. The profile shows under 250,000 clones, approximately 86% of them singletons. This CDR3 has 14 residues. V lost 1 base, J lost 0 bases, and 6 bases lay in between. The germline gives CDR1 SGHRS, CDR2 YFSETQ. This chain joins TRBV5-1 and TRBJ2-3; D is unresolved. The TCR originated in a woman aged 70 to 79 with active or convalescent COVID-19. The sample taken for sequencing was peripheral blood. The CDR3 region has the DNA TGCGCCAGCAGCTTGCTACAGAGCACAGATACGCAGTATTTT. It is translated as CASSLLQSTDTQYF.